This TCR beta chain is drawn from a study of T cells after yellow fever vaccination. Findings and caveats of the study: It was the secondary response that reached its peak faster, day 5 versus 15, but it was weaker.

Trimming took off 1 base at V and 4 bases at J, with 10 bases between the two ends. The CDR3 is made up of 14 amino acids. TCRdb fed the 5' RACE reads into MiXCR, producing one record per CDR3 protein. The table records 250,000 to 300,000 distinct CDR3 sequences, 7.5% to 9.5% of them present only once. This clonotype has at least ten counts. What it recognizes is unknown. Sequenced here: CD4+ T cells sorted from PBMCs, sampled 5 days after the yellow fever booster vaccination. The V gene is TRBV12-3 or TRBV12-4, the J gene TRBJ2-5; no clear D gene. This TCR was sampled from a man in his late teens or twenties who received the YFV17D yellow fever vaccine. DNA of the CDR3: TGTGCCAGCAGTTTAGGCGGACGAGGAGAGACCCAGTACTTC. Its protein is CASSLGGRGETQYF.